These 21 T cell receptor beta chains came from one sample sequenced in a study of shared clonotypes between healthy human individuals. Libraries were prepared by immunoSEQ multiplex PCR; TCRdb keeps only in-frame clonotypes and omits some of them. The table includes approximately 710,000 clones, roughly 87% detected once. The sample was memory CD8+ T cells from PBMCs. Sample subset: CD45RO+ cells pooled with CCR7-negative TemRA cells. Source of these receptors: a man aged 18 to 30 in good health. Some clones in this sample may be carry-over from other donors' samples.

The rearrangement links TRBV29-1 to TRBJ1-2, with no clear D. Trimming removed 4 bases at V and 2 bases at J, with 11 bases between. CDR3 size: 13 residues. Per the germline V gene, CDR1 is SQVTM and CDR2 is ANQGSEA. CDR3 sequence (DNA): TGCAGCGTTGTCGGGCAGGAGAACTATGGCTACACCTTC. Its protein product is CSVVGQENYGYTF.

This rearrangement joins TRBV9 to TRBJ2-6, with D unresolved. V lost 4 bases and J lost 1, with 6 bases in between. This CDR3 is built from 14 residues. The germline CDR1 and CDR2 sequences are SGDLS and YYNGEE. CDR3 nucleotide sequence: TGTGCCAGCAGCTCCCGTTCTGGGGCCAACGTCCTGACTTTC. It codes for CASSSRSGANVLTF.

This clone was picked up one time. The gene calls are TRBV4-1 and TRBJ2-5, with D tentatively TRBD1 (6 bases). Trimming cost V 0 bases and J 7 bases, with 12 bases left between them. This CDR3 comprises 14 residues. CDR1 and CDR2 from the germline V gene are MGHRA and YSYEKL. CDR3 amino acids: CASSQEQGLGTQYF. The DNA of the CDR3 is TGCGCCAGCAGCCAAGAGCAGGGGCTGGGGACCCAGTACTTC.

This chain uses TRBV5-5 with TRBJ1-1; possibly TRBD1 for D (6 bases). V was cut by 5 bases and J by 4 bases, with 9 bases left in between. The CDR3 is 12 amino acids. The germline gives CDR1 SGHKS, CDR2 YYEKEE (reference sequence). The CDR3 spells CASRPGATEAFF. In DNA, the CDR3 is TGTGCCAGCAGACCAGGGGCCACTGAAGCTTTCTTT.

This sequence joins TRBV7-9 and TRBJ1-2; no clear D. Trimming pared 4 bases from V and 4 bases from J, leaving 7 bases between. Germline CDR1 is SEHNR and CDR2 is FQNEAQ (reference sequence). The CDR3 sequence is 12 residues long. The CDR3 sequence: CASSSGIYGYTF. For the CDR3, the DNA is TGTGCCAGCAGCTCCGGGATCTATGGCTACACCTTC. Full variable domain (outside the CDR3, taken from reference TRBV7-9 and TRBJ1-2): DTGVSQNPRHKITKRGQNVTFRCDPISEHNRLYWYRQTLGQGPEFLTYFQNEAQLEKSRLLSDRFSAERPKGSFSTLEIQRTEQGDSAMYLCASSSGIYGYTFGSGTRLTVV.

In DNA, the CDR3 is TGCGCCAGCAGCCAAGATCGGACGAACACCGGGGAGCTGTTTTTT. This encodes CASSQDRTNTGELFF. The genes are TRBV4-1 and TRBJ2-2; unclear D gene. V lost 0 bases to trimming and J lost 0 bases, with 5 bases between them. The germline CDR1 and CDR2 sequences are MGHRA and YSYEKL. This CDR3 is 15 amino acids long.

V gene TRBV13 combines with J gene TRBJ2-7; TRBD2 matches at 16 bases. J was trimmed by 6 bases and V by 5 bases; bases with no gene match: 10. The CDR3 loop spans 17 amino acids. CDR1 and CDR2 (germline): PRHDT, FYEKMQ (reference sequence). The CDR3 sequence: CASSPGLAGGPGFEQYF. CDR3 nucleotides: TGTGCCAGCAGCCCGGGACTAGCGGGAGGGCCAGGTTTCGAGCAGTACTTC.

The V gene is TRBV10-3, the J gene TRBJ2-7, with 7 bases identical to TRBD1. V gave up 3 bases and J gave up 11 bases; unmatched junction bases: 13. The germline CDR1 and CDR2 sequences are ENHRY and SYGVKD. This CDR3 comprises 14 residues. Here the CDR3 reads CAISEGRGTTRKYF. The CDR3 region has the DNA TGTGCCATCAGTGAAGGCAGGGGGACAACGAGGAAGTACTTC.

The chain carries TRBV19 and TRBJ1-5, with 9 nucleotides matching TRBD1. CDR1 is LNHDA, CDR2 SQIVND, per germline (reference sequence). J gave up 2 bases and V 9 bases, and 14 bases lay outside the gene matches. This CDR3 spans 17 amino acids. CDR3: CASLSPRDRARNQPQHF. CDR3 nucleotides: TGTGCCAGCCTCTCCCCCCGGGACAGGGCACGCAATCAGCCCCAGCATTTT. Full variable domain (missing parts from reference TRBV19 and TRBJ1-5): DGGITQSPKYLFRKEGQNVTLSCEQNLNHDAMYWYRQDPGQGLRLIYYSQIVNDFQKGDIAEGYSVSREKKESFPLTVTSAQKNPTAFYLCASLSPRDRARNQPQHFGDGTRLSIL.

The rearrangement links TRBV5-1 to TRBJ2-7; the D is unclear. The CDR3 consists of 15 residues. Trimming pared 5 bases from V and 0 bases from J, leaving 15 bases between. CDR1 is SGHRS and CDR2 is YFSETQ in the germline V gene. DNA for the CDR3: TGCGCCAGCAGGTCCGCCCCCAGTTACTCCTACGAGCAGTACTTC. Translating it yields CASRSAPSYSYEQYF.

In the case of this clone: A read error may account for a junction end that differs from germline. V is TRBV7-2 and J is TRBJ2-2; 7 bases are shared with TRBD2. CDR1 is SGHTA, CDR2 FQGNSA, per germline. This CDR3 has 15 amino acids. This chain's CDR3 is CASSLADLITGELFF. CDR3 in DNA: TGTGCCAGCAGCCTAGCGGACCTGATCACCGGGGAGCTGTTTTTT.

CDR3 bases: TGTGCCAGCAGCCCATGGGGCGGCACTGAAGCTTTCTTT. Protein sequence: CASSPWGGTEAFF. The V gene is TRBV9, the J gene TRBJ1-1; D perhaps matches TRBD1 (5 bases). The V gene lost 4 bases and the J gene lost 4 bases, with 11 bases spanning the gap. Germline lookup yields CDR1 SGDLS and CDR2 YYNGEE. The CDR3 spans 13 residues.

This rearrangement joins TRBV9 to TRBJ1-2, with D perhaps matching TRBD1 (6 bases). CDR1 and CDR2 from the germline V gene are SGDLS and YYNGEE. V dropped 0 bases and J dropped 2 bases, with 11 bases sitting between them. This CDR3 contains 15 residues. CDR3 in DNA: TGTGCCAGCAGCGTAGGAGGGGGGGCGAACTATGGCTACACCTTC. As protein: CASSVGGGANYGYTF.

CDR3 bases: TGTGCCAGCAGTCCTCGGGACAGGGACACCGGGGAGCTGTTTTTT. This codes for CASSPRDRDTGELFF. V and J are TRBV28 and TRBJ2-2, with 9 bases aligning to TRBD1. Unmatched junction bases numbered 4, after V lost 5 bases and J lost 3 bases. The V gene's germline CDR1 is MDHEN and CDR2 SYDVKM. The CDR3 is 15 residues long.

The V gene is TRBV12-5, the J gene TRBJ2-1, with unresolved D. Germline values: CDR1 LGHNT, CDR2 FRNRAP. The CDR3 is 17 amino acids. Trimming stripped 4 bases from V and 0 bases from J, with 16 bases between. The DNA of the CDR3 is TGTGCTAGTGGTTCGTCAGAGCCCGATCTCTCCTACAATGAGCAGTTCTTC. Amino acid sequence: CASGSSEPDLSYNEQFF.

The chain links TRBV6-1 to TRBJ1-3; maybe TRBD1 (5 bases). CDR3 length equals 14 residues. Germline lookup yields CDR1 MNHNS and CDR2 SASEGT. Between the trimmed V and J ends, which lost 6 bases and 10 bases, there was a span of 19 bases. As DNA, the CDR3 is TGTGCCAGCAGCGCCACCGGGGCATGGGAGACCATATATTTT. Protein sequence: CASSATGAWETIYF.

The CDR3 sequence is CASSFLPKGGSEAFF. In DNA, the CDR3 is TGCGCCAGCAGCTTCTTACCAAAGGGGGGATCTGAAGCTTTCTTT. The chain employs TRBV5-1 and TRBJ1-1, with D possibly being TRBD1 (6 bases). CDR1 and CDR2 from the germline V gene are SGHRS and YFSETQ. Trimming stripped 2 bases from V and 6 bases from J, with 17 bases between. The CDR3 runs 15 residues.

V is TRBV21-1 and J is TRBJ2-2; the table calls TRBD2, which could not be checked here. TRBV21-1 represents a pseudogene. The CDR3 has 17 amino acids. CDR3 residues: CASRNRGSGRATGELFF. For the CDR3, the DNA is TGTGCCAGCAGAAATCGGGGTAGCGGGAGGGCCACCGGGGAGCTGTTTTTT.

In DNA, the CDR3 is TGTGCCAGCAGCAATGCTAGCGGGAGGCTCGGGGAGCTGTTTTTT. Protein sequence: CASSNASGRLGELFF. The chain recombines TRBV9 with TRBJ2-2; 11 nucleotides line up with TRBD2. Germline lookup yields CDR1 SGDLS and CDR2 YYNGEE. The CDR3 has 15 residues. After removal of 4 bases from V and 7 bases from J, the junction contained 6 bases not matched to a gene.

The chain uses TRBV28 and TRBJ2-3; weak D call: TRBD2 (5 bases). Per germline, CDR1 MDHEN and CDR2 SYDVKM. The CDR3 spans 16 residues. V was cut by 3 bases and J by 0 bases, with 13 bases left in between. CDR3: CASSFTGFTSTDTQYF. In DNA form, the CDR3 reads TGTGCCAGCAGTTTTACGGGGTTCACTAGCACAGATACGCAGTATTTT.

The CDR3 nucleotides are TGTGCCAGCAGCTTGGCCCTCTCAGTCGGGGAGCTGTTTTTT. Translated: CASSLALSVGELFF. The gene calls are TRBV5-4 and TRBJ2-2; D is uncertain. The CDR3 is made up of 14 amino acids. Trimming stripped 0 bases from V and 7 bases from J, with 10 bases between. The V gene's germline CDR1 is SGHNT and CDR2 YYREEE (reference sequence).